One T cell receptor beta chain is described in this entry. The junction departs from the called germline gene at one end, perhaps through a read error. TCR beta cDNA was made from roughly 500 ng total RNA with a constant-region primer. Library construction for TCR beta comprised three nested multiplex PCR rounds performed with slightly modified ARM-PCR. Use of TRBV1-TRBV30 forward primers with a C-beta reverse primer characterized the first two PCR rounds, which lasted around 9 cycles each. TCRdb itself ran the multiplex PCR reads through MiXCR, one entry per CDR3 protein. The sample shows 100,000 to 150,000 distinct CDR3 sequences, 64% of them seen only once. The study co-extracted DNA and RNA from about 21-30 mg of unsorted bulk tissue. Viable tumor cells exceeded 75% in all tumor samples. The source of the sample is a study of tumor-infiltrating lymphocytes in primary liver carcinoma. Per the germline V gene, CDR1 is SGHAT and CDR2 is FQNNGV. The CDR3 extends over 15 amino acids.

The receptor comes from an older woman with primary liver carcinoma and hepatitis B virus infection. Sequencing input: liver tumor tissue from sampling region 3. The subset: tumor region T3, left-lateral pole. V is TRBV11-2 and J is TRBJ2-1; possible D gene TRBD2, 5 bases. CDR3 region: CASSLTPSSYNDQFF. For the CDR3, the DNA is TGTGCCAGCAGCTTAACGCCTAGCTCTTACAATGATCAGTTCTTC.